The 21 T cell receptor beta chains reported below all come from one sample, sequenced in a study of vaccination and CD4 T cells after COVID-19. Cultured CD4+ T-cell DNA underwent Oncomine TCR Beta short-read sequencing. Using its own MiXCR run on the PCR reads, TCRdb lists one record per CDR3 protein. The table has 15,000 to 20,000 distinct CDR3 sequences, around 58% seen once. Specified treatment: roughly 10-day PBMC culture with coronavirus spike peptide pools or control peptides (ViraFEST assay). These receptors are not linked to any known antigen. The sequencing input was CD4+ T cells from blood, cultured in vitro. The receptors here all came from a human donor who had recovered from COVID-19.

The chain recombines TRBV24-1 with TRBJ2-7; D perhaps matches TRBD1 (6 bases). The length of the CDR3 is 15 residues. The germline V and J ends were trimmed by 4 bases and 0 bases, with 12 bases remaining between them. The germline V gene encodes CDR1 KGHDR and CDR2 SFDVKD. DNA of the CDR3: TGTGCCACCAGTGACCGAGACAGGAGCTCCTACGAGCAGTACTTC. Translation: CATSDRDRSSYEQYF.

The chain carries TRBV11-2 and TRBJ2-1; D gene ambiguous. Deletions cut 3 bases from V and 8 bases from J, with 20 bases between. CDR1 is SGHAT, CDR2 FQNNGV, per germline. CDR3 length: 16 amino acids. In nucleotides, the CDR3 is TGTGCCAGCAGCTTCCCCCCTGGTGGTGTTGGCGATGAGCAGTTCTTC. Amino acid sequence: CASSFPPGGVGDEQFF.

V gene TRBV19 combines with J gene TRBJ2-2, with 9 bases lining up with TRBD2. J gave up 9 bases and V 3 bases, and 8 bases lay outside the gene matches. In germline, CDR1 is LNHDA, CDR2 SQIVND (reference sequence). The CDR3 sequence is 15 residues long. In nucleotides, the CDR3 is TGTGCCAGTAGTATTAGCGGGAGAAGTTTATGGGAGCTGTTTTTT. Protein: CASSISGRSLWELFF.

This clonotype was detected a few times. J is TRBJ1-2 and V is TRBV6-1, with no clear D. The CDR3 totals 13 residues. V lost 10 bases, J lost 0 bases, and 12 bases lay in between. CDR1 and CDR2 from the germline V gene are MNHNS and SASEGT. As DNA, the CDR3 is TGTGCCACCAGAGGCCGAGCTAACTATGGCTACACCTTC. Translated, it gives CATRGRANYGYTF.

This chain connects TRBV28 to TRBJ1-5, with TRBD1 identical over 7 bases. Per germline, CDR1 MDHEN and CDR2 SYDVKM. Trimming cost V 3 bases and J 0 bases; bases outside gene matches: 5. The CDR3 length is 16 residues. The CDR3 nucleotides are TGTGCCAGCAGTTTCCAGGGGGGGCATAGCAATCAGCCCCAGCATTTT. It translates to CASSFQGGHSNQPQHF.

J is TRBJ2-3 and V is TRBV19, with 7 bases lining up with TRBD2. Germline-derived CDR1 and CDR2 are LNHDA and SQIVND (reference sequence). V trimming: 3 bases; J trimming: 4 bases; junction bases outside the gene matches: 1. The CDR3 consists of 13 residues. The CDR3 sequence: CASSIGLADTQYF. The CDR3 bases are TGTGCCAGTAGTATCGGACTAGCAGATACGCAGTATTTT.

CDR3 nucleotide sequence: TGTGCCAGCAGTTACCAGGGGTCGAACACTGAAGCTTTCTTT. Translating it yields CASSYQGSNTEAFF. The chain recombines TRBV6-5 with TRBJ1-1; possible D gene TRBD1, 6 bases. V lost 2 bases and J lost 1, with 8 bases in between. Germline CDR1 MNHEY, CDR2 SVGAGI. This CDR3 region has 14 residues.

The table lists this clonotype with a few counts. The chain carries TRBV6-1 and TRBJ1-1; D is ambiguous. The V end lost 0 bases, the J end lost 4 bases, and 9 bases lay between the germline ends. This CDR3 has 14 amino acids. Germline CDR1 reads MNHNS; CDR2 reads SASEGT. This CDR3 reads CASSEAGLSTEAFF. The DNA of the CDR3 is TGTGCCAGCAGTGAAGCGGGCCTCAGCACTGAAGCTTTCTTT.

This clonotype has just a few counts. V is TRBV11-3 and J is TRBJ2-3; D possibly corresponds to TRBD2 (5 bases). The V end was cut by 5 bases, the J end by 6 bases, with 18 bases between. CDR1 and CDR2 (germline): SGHNT, YENEEA. This CDR3 contains 15 residues. CDR3 amino acids: CASSHGEGLGDTQYF. The DNA for the CDR3 is TGTGCCAGCAGCCACGGGGAAGGATTAGGGGATACGCAGTATTTT.

This chain connects TRBV4-2 to TRBJ2-2; TRBD2 aligns across 12 bases. Germline V gene data show CDR1 as LGHNA and CDR2 as YNFKEQ. This CDR3 comprises 16 residues. The ends lost 1 base at V and 5 bases at J; junction bases unmatched: 2. CDR3 residues: CASSQVLAGGTGELFF. CDR3 nucleotides: TGTGCCAGCAGCCAAGTTCTAGCGGGAGGGACCGGGGAGCTGTTTTTT.

V and J are TRBV2 and TRBJ1-5; D is undetermined. This CDR3 comprises 14 residues. V was clipped by 6 bases and J by 9 bases, with 18 bases between them. CDR1 is SNHLY, CDR2 FYNNEI, per germline. CDR3 region: CASRGDGWARPQHF. For the CDR3, the DNA is TGTGCCAGCAGGGGCGACGGGTGGGCACGGCCCCAGCATTTT.

This clonotype occurred a few times. This chain uses TRBV28 with TRBJ1-2; no clear D gene. The length of the CDR3 is 14 residues. The ends were cut back, 4 bases at V and 4 bases at J, with 13 bases in the middle. Germline lookup yields CDR1 MDHEN and CDR2 SYDVKM. The CDR3 loop is CASSSRRRSYGYTF. CDR3 bases: TGTGCCAGCAGTTCAAGGAGACGGAGCTATGGCTACACCTTC.

This chain uses TRBV7-3 with TRBJ1-1, with D possibly being TRBD1 (5 bases). With 2 bases removed from V and 9 bases from J, the gap between germline ends came to 13 bases. Per germline, CDR1 SGHTA and CDR2 FQGTGA. This CDR3 has 13 residues. CDR3 nucleotides: TGTGCCAGCAGCTTACAGGGTGACAGTAAAGCTTTCTTT. Translating gives CASSLQGDSKAFF.

The V call is TRBV12-3 or TRBV12-4, the J call TRBJ1-1; D remains unclear. The CDR3 extends over 13 amino acids. Trimming pared 5 bases from V and 5 bases from J, leaving 12 bases between. In DNA, the CDR3 is TGTGCCAGCAGTGCCACTTTGGTAACTGAAGCTTTCTTT. Its translation is CASSATLVTEAFF.

This chain joins TRBV28 and TRBJ2-2, with TRBD1 matching 8 bases. CDR1 is MDHEN and CDR2 is SYDVKM in the germline V gene. The CDR3 spans 14 residues. Trimming at V came to 11 bases and at J to 0 bases, leaving 5 bases not matched to a gene. CDR3 nucleotide sequence: TGTGCCTGCGGGACAGGTTCGAACACCGGGGAGCTGTTTTTT. Translated: CACGTGSNTGELFF.

The rearrangement joins TRBV5-1 to TRBJ2-5, with D possibly matching TRBD2 (5 bases). Trimming stripped 4 bases from V and 2 bases from J, with 15 bases between. The germline V gene has CDR1 SGHRS and CDR2 YFSETQ. The CDR3 totals 15 residues. CDR3 in DNA: TGCGCCAGCAGCCGCTCTGAGACGGGACAAGAGACCCAGTACTTC. As protein: CASSRSETGQETQYF.

This clonotype was seen more than once but under ten times. J is TRBJ1-5 and V is TRBV19; 7 bases map to TRBD1. The CDR3 spans 16 residues. J lost 0 bases, V lost 9 bases, and 11 bases had no gene match. CDR1 is LNHDA, CDR2 SQIVND, per germline (reference sequence). The CDR3 sequence: CASGPRGTASNQPQHF. The CDR3 DNA follows: TGTGCCAGCGGACCCAGGGGGACTGCTAGCAATCAGCCCCAGCATTTT.

The chain combines TRBV30 with TRBJ2-2; possible D gene TRBD1, 6 bases. Germline assignment: CDR1 GTSNPN and CDR2 SVGIG (reference sequence). The CDR3 totals 13 residues. Trimming removed 5 bases from V and 3 bases from J, with 10 bases in between. The DNA of the CDR3 is TGTGCCTGGGGGGGCCAACACACCGGGGAGCTGTTTTTT. Protein: CAWGGQHTGELFF.

This chain joins TRBV30 and TRBJ2-2; possibly TRBD1 for D (6 bases). V was pared by 5 bases and J by 3 bases, with 13 bases between. CDR3 length: 14 amino acids. The germline V gene has CDR1 GTSNPN and CDR2 SVGIG (reference sequence). CDR3 sequence reads: CAWAGTPYTGELFF. Here the CDR3 DNA reads TGTGCCTGGGCCGGGACACCGTACACCGGGGAGCTGTTTTTT. The complete variable domain, with remaining parts taken from reference TRBV30 and TRBJ2-2, reads SQTIHQWPATLVQPVGSPLSLECTVEGTSNPNLYWYRQAAGRGLQLLFYSVGIGQISSEVPQNLSASRPQDRQFILSSKKLLLSDSGFYLCAWAGTPYTGELFFGEGSRLTVL.

The chain is built from TRBV30 and TRBJ1-1; possible D gene TRBD1, 6 bases. The CDR3 spans 13 residues. Trimming stripped 4 bases from V and 11 bases from J, with 20 bases between. CDR1 is GTSNPN and CDR2 is SVGIG in the germline V gene (reference sequence). CDR3 sequence reads: CAWTLRGAHGAFF. The CDR3 coding sequence is TGTGCCTGGACCCTAAGGGGGGCACATGGGGCTTTCTTT.

The genes are TRBV20-1 and TRBJ1-2, with D possibly being TRBD1 (5 bases). The CDR3 has 14 residues. Trimming shortened V by 0 bases and J by 3 bases, and 11 bases separated the two germline ends. Per the germline V gene, CDR1 is DFQATT and CDR2 is SNEGSKA (reference sequence). The CDR3 reads CSARDPRDDYGYTF. The CDR3 nucleotides are TGCAGTGCTAGAGATCCCAGGGACGACTATGGCTACACCTTC.